The T cell receptor beta chain described here comes from a study of regulatory T cells. Study-level findings and limits: In CD3G-deficient patients, conventional CD4+ T cells were enriched for hydrophobic CDR3 residues at positions 6 and 7. Regulatory T cells showed the strongest V-J pair restriction and V/J gene skewing among patient repertoires.

The germline V gene encodes CDR1 LNHDA and CDR2 SQIVND (reference sequence). The CDR3 covers 14 residues. V was clipped by 5 bases and J by 9 bases, with 17 bases between them. Autoimmunity was present in every CD3G-deficient patient, worse in two. CD4+ T cells were divided by sorting: CD25-high CD127-low Tregs, CD25-low CD127-high conventional cells. On this clone itself: Antigen: not known.

The PCR used 52 TRBV and 13 TRBJ primers. TCRdb's table, derived via immunoSEQ multiplex PCR, lists solely in-frame clones and lacks some. The repertoire includes about 30,000 clones, 85% to 95% of them detected once, and roughly 1.5% sits in the top ten. The sample comprised conventional CD4+ T cells sorted from blood. The sequence was obtained from a person under 35 with CD3G deficiency. This rearrangement joins TRBV19 to TRBJ1-5; D not resolved. Here the CDR3 DNA reads TGTGCCAGTAGTCCTCTCAGATCTTTGCCGCCCCAGCATTTT. Its protein product is CASSPLRSLPPQHF.